Given below is one TCR beta chain in context. Its antigen is unknown. Mismatch with germline at one junction end may stem from a read error. These data belong to a study of metastatic and nonmetastatic thyroid tumors. Study summary: Samples came from malignant and benign thyroid patients, and repertoires were compared across blood and tumor or nodule tissue. General study results and limits: Reportedly, malignant thyroid tumors had significantly higher TCR beta diversity than benign nodules, in blood and tumor.

No treatment of any kind had been given to any patient before thyroid surgery. TCRdb recomputed clones from the PCR reads via MiXCR. The table lists under 45,000 clones, 17% of them singletons. Sequencing was performed on tumor tissue. This TCR came from a female donor with papillary thyroid cancer or a benign thyroid nodule (not recorded which). Some clones in this sample may be carry-over from other donors' samples.

As DNA, the CDR3 is TGTGTCAGCTCACCGGGGAGGGGCGAGCAGTTCTTC. This encodes CVSSPGRGEQFF. The chain recombines TRBV18 with TRBJ2-1, with 7 positions matching TRBD2. The CDR3 totals 12 residues. From germline, CDR1 is KGHSH and CDR2 LQKENI. Full variable domain (missing parts from reference TRBV18 and TRBJ2-1): NAGVMQNPRHLVRRRGQEARLRCSPMKGHSHVYWYRQLPEEGLKFMVYLQKENIIDESGMPKERFSAEFPKEGPSILRIQQVVRGDSAAYFCVSSPGRGEQFFGPGTRLTVL.